The T cell receptor (beta chain) described here comes from a study of blood T cell repertoires in COVID-19. Overall study: Italy, Spain and the United States were the sources of the convalescent and acute COVID-19 samples. From T cells, B-cell-depleted T cells, or PBMCs came the material, which was cDNA or gDNA.

The CDR3 contains 16 residues. CDR1 and CDR2 from the germline V gene are LGHDT and YNNKEL (reference sequence). Losses at the gene ends were 4 bases for V and 2 bases for J; bases not matched to a gene: 5. Using immunoSEQ multiplex PCR, the repertoire was profiled, and TCRdb retains in-frame clones only, with some absent. The table has about 51,000 clones, roughly 90% seen once. This TCR was sampled from a man in his fifties or sixties with acute or convalescent COVID-19. This sequence joins TRBV3-1 (or the pseudogene TRBV3-2) and TRBJ2-1; 10 nucleotides agree with TRBD1. The material sequenced was peripheral blood. CDR3 coding DNA: TGTGCCAGCAGCCGAACGACAGGGGGCCCCTACAATGAGCAGTTCTTC. It encodes CASSRTTGGPYNEQFF.